One and the same sample provided the 8 T cell receptor beta chains below, sequenced in a study of blood T cell repertoires in COVID-19. The method was immunoSEQ multiplex PCR; TCRdb's version includes in-frame clones alone and lacks a portion of them. The sample holds tens of thousands of clones, around nine tenths seen once. What was sequenced was peripheral blood. These receptors were obtained from a man in his fifties or sixties with active or convalescent COVID-19.

DNA for the CDR3: TGTGCCAGCAGCTTAGGACAGGGTGGACAGCCCCAGCATTTT. Translating gives CASSLGQGGQPQHF. V usage is TRBV7-2 and J usage is TRBJ1-5; TRBD1 matches at 7 bases. This CDR3 is built from 14 residues. V shed 1 base, J shed 7 bases, and the junction held 4 bases outside the gene matches. CDR1 SGHTA and CDR2 FQGNSA come from the germline V gene.

The gene calls are TRBV19 and TRBJ2-2, with D possibly being TRBD1 (5 bases). The CDR3 totals 12 residues. Germline values: CDR1 LNHDA, CDR2 SQIVND (reference sequence). The ends were cut back, 7 bases at V and 6 bases at J, with 9 bases in the middle. The chain's CDR3 is CASNPGPGELFF. The CDR3 bases are TGTGCCAGTAACCCAGGGCCCGGGGAGCTGTTTTTT.

The J gene is TRBJ2-1, the V gene TRBV6-4, with D possibly matching TRBD2 (6 bases). This CDR3 comprises 15 residues. Trimming cost V 0 bases and J 2 bases, with 8 bases left between them. CDR1 and CDR2 from the germline V gene are MRHNA and SNTAGT. CDR3 bases: TGTGCCAGCAGTGACTCCGGGAGTCCCTACAATGAGCAGTTCTTC. Its translation is CASSDSGSPYNEQFF.

A few counts support this clone. The chain employs TRBV7-8 and TRBJ1-2; 12 bases align to TRBD1. The CDR3 is 16 amino acids. Unmatched junction bases numbered 3, after V lost 0 bases and J lost 4 bases. The germline V gene encodes CDR1 SGHVS and CDR2 FQNEAQ. The CDR3 loop reads CASSLAPGQGAYGYTF. In nucleotides, the CDR3 is TGTGCCAGCAGCTTAGCCCCGGGACAGGGGGCCTATGGCTACACCTTC.

The chain uses TRBV19 and TRBJ2-3, with D perhaps TRBD2 (6 bases). With 6 bases removed from V and 8 bases from J, the gap between germline ends came to 15 bases. This CDR3 has 13 amino acids. The V gene's germline CDR1 is LNHDA and CDR2 SQIVND (reference sequence). The CDR3 region has the DNA TGTGCCAGTAGGGGACTTAACCTTTTTACGCAGTATTTT. Translation gives CASRGLNLFTQYF.

The rearrangement joins TRBV5-1 to TRBJ2-7; 11 bases align to TRBD2. In germline, CDR1 is SGHRS, CDR2 YFSETQ. J lost 0 bases, V lost 0 bases, and 2 bases had no gene match. The CDR3 is 16 amino acids. As DNA, the CDR3 is TGCGCCAGCAGCTTGGGACTAGCGGGGTCCTCCTACGAGCAGTACGTC. Amino acids: CASSLGLAGSSYEQYV.

This rearrangement joins TRBV6-6 to TRBJ2-7; 12 bases match TRBD1. The CDR3 extends over 13 amino acids. Trimming at V came to 6 bases and at J to 6 bases, leaving 3 bases not matched to a gene. The germline V gene has CDR1 MNHNY and CDR2 SVGAGI (reference sequence). The CDR3 nucleotides read TGTGCCAGCAGCCAGGGACAGGGGGCCGAGCAGTACTTC. It translates to CASSQGQGAEQYF.

This chain connects TRBV27 to TRBJ2-2, with 7 bases matching TRBD2. After removal of 7 bases from V and 1 base from J, the junction contained 3 bases not matched to a gene. CDR1 and CDR2 (germline): MNHEY, SMNVEV (reference sequence). The CDR3 is made up of 14 amino acids. In nucleotides, the CDR3 is TGTGCCAGCAAGCGGGACTTGAACACCGGGGAGCTGTTTTTT. Translated, it gives CASKRDLNTGELFF.